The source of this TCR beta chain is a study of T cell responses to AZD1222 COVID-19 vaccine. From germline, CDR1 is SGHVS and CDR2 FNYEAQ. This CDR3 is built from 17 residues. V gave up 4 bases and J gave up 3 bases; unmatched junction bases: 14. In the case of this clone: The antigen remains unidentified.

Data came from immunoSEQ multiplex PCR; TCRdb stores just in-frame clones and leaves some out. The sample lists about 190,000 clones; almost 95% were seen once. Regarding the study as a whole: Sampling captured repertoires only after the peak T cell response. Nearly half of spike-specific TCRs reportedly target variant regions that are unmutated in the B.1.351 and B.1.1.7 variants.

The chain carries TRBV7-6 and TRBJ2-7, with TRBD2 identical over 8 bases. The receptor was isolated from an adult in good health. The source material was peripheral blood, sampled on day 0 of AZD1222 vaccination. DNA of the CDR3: TGTGCCAGCAGCTCGAACCCGGACGGGGGGGGTTTCTACGAGCAGTACTTC. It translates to CASSSNPDGGGFYEQYF.